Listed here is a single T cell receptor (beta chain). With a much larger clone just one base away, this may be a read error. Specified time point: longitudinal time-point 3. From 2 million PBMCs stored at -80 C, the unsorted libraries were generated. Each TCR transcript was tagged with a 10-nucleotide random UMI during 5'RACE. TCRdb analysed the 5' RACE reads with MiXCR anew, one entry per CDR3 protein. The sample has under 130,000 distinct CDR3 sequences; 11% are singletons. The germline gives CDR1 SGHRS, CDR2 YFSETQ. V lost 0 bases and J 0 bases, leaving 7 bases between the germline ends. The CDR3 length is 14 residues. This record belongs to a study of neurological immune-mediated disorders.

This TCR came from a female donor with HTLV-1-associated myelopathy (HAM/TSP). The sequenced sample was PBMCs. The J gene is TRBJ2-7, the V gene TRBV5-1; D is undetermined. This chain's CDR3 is CASSLVRSSYEQYF. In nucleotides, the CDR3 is TGCGCCAGCAGCTTGGTCAGGAGCTCCTACGAGCAGTACTTC. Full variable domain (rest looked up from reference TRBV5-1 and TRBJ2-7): KAGVTQTPRYLIKTRGQQVTLSCSPISGHRSVSWYQQTPGQGLQFLFEYFSETQRNKGNFPGRFSGRQFSNSRSEMNVSTLELGDSALYLCASSLVRSSYEQYFGPGTRLTVT.